One and the same sample provided the 3 T cell receptor beta chains below, sequenced in a study of shared clonotypes between healthy human individuals. Naive CD8 cells, CD45RO-negative and positively selected for CCR7, excluded terminally differentiated effector memory CD45RA+ cells. Using immunoSEQ multiplex PCR, the repertoire was profiled, and TCRdb retains in-frame clones only, with some absent. The table has around 2.1 million clones, about 92% seen once; the top ten hold roughly 1.8%. The sequencing input was naive CD8+ T cells from PBMCs. These receptors originate from a man aged 18-30 years in good health. Some clones in this sample may be carry-over from other donors' samples.

The genes are TRBV7-9 and TRBJ2-7, with D possibly being TRBD1 (7 bases). Trimming left V 2 bases short and J 5 bases short, with 13 bases between. The CDR3 totals 14 residues. Germline assignment: CDR1 SEHNR and CDR2 FQNEAQ (reference sequence). The CDR3 sequence: CASSLIDREDEQYF. The CDR3 coding sequence is TGTGCCAGCAGCTTAATTGACAGGGAGGACGAGCAGTACTTC.

This clone was counted once. This rearrangement joins TRBV2 to TRBJ2-7, with TRBD1 matching over 10 bases. Germline values: CDR1 SNHLY, CDR2 FYNNEI. V shed 4 bases, J shed 0 bases, and the junction held 3 bases outside the gene matches. CDR3 length: 15 amino acids. The CDR3 loop reads CASSGTGGPSYEQYF. CDR3 coding DNA: TGTGCCAGCAGTGGGACAGGGGGGCCCTCCTACGAGCAGTACTTC.

The chain has TRBV11-2 and TRBJ2-7, with D possibly called TRBD1 or TRBD2 (5 bases each). In germline, CDR1 is SGHAT, CDR2 FQNNGV. V gave up 1 base and J gave up 4 bases, with 11 bases separating them. The CDR3 contains 14 residues. In nucleotides, the CDR3 is TGTGCCAGCAGCTTAGTGGGGGTTCCTTACGAGCAGTACTTC. Protein product: CASSLVGVPYEQYF.